The rows below give T cell receptor beta chains drawn from one sample of a study of shared clonotypes between healthy human individuals. Profiling relied on immunoSEQ multiplex PCR, and the TCRdb table lists in-frame clones only, not all of them. Here the sample spans about 2.4 million clones, 90% to 95% being singletons. Sequenced material: naive CD4+ T cells from PBMCs. The receptors here all came from a man in his late teens or twenties in good health. Some clones in this sample may be carry-over from other donors' samples. Both conserved end residues are part of each CDR3. Fields, in order: D gene, V gene, J gene, clone size, CDR3 DNA, CDR3 protein. The D gene is left open where the match is weak. Clone size is not always given. Where it is, it says once, few, many or a class for expanded clones.

d_gene: NA; v_gene: TRBV10-3; j_gene: TRBJ2-1; abundance: NA; CDR3nt: TGTGCCATCAGTGAGGGGACTCACGTGGCCTCCTACAATGAGCAGTTCTTC; CDR3aa: CAISEGTHVASYNEQFF
d_gene: NA; v_gene: TRBV10-3; j_gene: TRBJ2-7; abundance: NA; CDR3nt: TGTGCCAGCAGCTACAGGGTTACCTACGAGCAGTACTTC; CDR3aa: CASSYRVTYEQYF
d_gene: NA; v_gene: TRBV27; j_gene: TRBJ1-5; abundance: NA; CDR3nt: TGTGCCAGCAGTTTATGGCCTGGTAATCAGCCCCAGCATTTT; CDR3aa: CASSLWPGNQPQHF
d_gene: NA; v_gene: TRBV21-1; j_gene: TRBJ1-4; abundance: NA; CDR3nt: TGTGCCAGCAGCAGACAGACCCCAACTAATGAAAAACTGTTTTTT; CDR3aa: CASSRQTPTNEKLFF
d_gene: NA; v_gene: TRBV5-5; j_gene: TRBJ2-7; abundance: NA; CDR3nt: TGTGCCAGCAGCTTGCTTCCGGGAGAGCAGTACTTC; CDR3aa: CASSLLPGEQYF
d_gene: TRBD2; v_gene: TRBV5-1; j_gene: TRBJ2-3; abundance: once; CDR3nt: TGCGCCAGCAGCCCTGGAGGGACTAGCGATGATACGCAGTATTTT; CDR3aa: CASSPGGTSDDTQYF
d_gene: TRBD2; v_gene: TRBV28; j_gene: TRBJ2-2; abundance: NA; CDR3nt: TGTGCCAGCACATACAGTGGGAGGGCCCTCGGGGAGCTGTTTTTT; CDR3aa: CASTYSGRALGELFF
d_gene: TRBD1; v_gene: TRBV14; j_gene: TRBJ2-7; abundance: NA; CDR3nt: TGTGCCAGCAGCCACGGGACAGCCCCCTCCTACGAGCAGTACTTC; CDR3aa: CASSHGTAPSYEQYF
d_gene: TRBD1; v_gene: TRBV27; j_gene: TRBJ1-6; abundance: NA; CDR3nt: TGTGCCAGCAGTTTAGAGGGGGCGCGGGGCTCACCCCTCCACTTT; CDR3aa: CASSLEGARGSPLHF
d_gene: TRBD1; v_gene: TRBV4-1; j_gene: TRBJ2-3; abundance: NA; CDR3nt: TGCGCCAGCAGCCCCTTGAACAGGGGGCGGGCAGATACGCAGTATTTT; CDR3aa: CASSPLNRGRADTQYF
d_gene: NA; v_gene: TRBV5-1; j_gene: TRBJ2-5; abundance: once; CDR3nt: TGCGCCAGCAGTTTCGGGGGCTCCGGGGAGACCCAGTACTTC; CDR3aa: CASSFGGSGETQYF
d_gene: NA; v_gene: TRBV28; j_gene: TRBJ2-7; abundance: few; CDR3nt: TGTGCCAGCAGTGTCGGGGTTGGCGAGAACGAGCAGTACTTC; CDR3aa: CASSVGVGENEQYF
d_gene: NA; v_gene: TRBV9; j_gene: TRBJ1-2; abundance: NA; CDR3nt: TGTGCCAGCAGCGTGGGACCTTATGGCTACACCTTC; CDR3aa: CASSVGPYGYTF
d_gene: TRBD2; v_gene: TRBV11-1; j_gene: TRBJ2-1; abundance: NA; CDR3nt: TGTGCCAGCAGCTTAATGGGAGGGAGGGCCTTGTCGTGGAATGAGCAGTTCTTC; CDR3aa: CASSLMGGRALSWNEQFF
d_gene: TRBD2; v_gene: TRBV11-3; j_gene: TRBJ2-5; abundance: NA; CDR3nt: TGTGCCAGCAGCCTTGGGACTAGCAGACAAGAGACCCAGTACTTC; CDR3aa: CASSLGTSRQETQYF
d_gene: NA; v_gene: TRBV7-8; j_gene: TRBJ1-1; abundance: once; CDR3nt: TGTGCCAGCAGCTTAGGGGGTAGTCGCACTGAAGCTTTCTTT; CDR3aa: CASSLGGSRTEAFF
d_gene: NA; v_gene: TRBV5-4; j_gene: TRBJ1-2; abundance: NA; CDR3nt: TGTGCCAGCAGCCCCGAAGGTACAGACTATGGCTACACCTTC; CDR3aa: CASSPEGTDYGYTF
d_gene: NA; v_gene: TRBV7-9; j_gene: TRBJ1-6; abundance: NA; CDR3nt: TGTGCCAGCAGCTCCTCAGGGTATTCACCCCTCCACTTT; CDR3aa: CASSSSGYSPLHF
d_gene: TRBD2; v_gene: TRBV7-3; j_gene: TRBJ2-1; abundance: NA; CDR3nt: TGTGCCAGCAGCTTACGCGGGAGTCACAATGAGCAGTTCTTC; CDR3aa: CASSLRGSHNEQFF
d_gene: NA; v_gene: TRBV4-2; j_gene: TRBJ2-3; abundance: NA; CDR3nt: TGTGCCAGCAGCCGTACGGAGGGCGGCACAGATACGCAGTATTTT; CDR3aa: CASSRTEGGTDTQYF
d_gene: NA; v_gene: TRBV19; j_gene: TRBJ1-2; abundance: NA; CDR3nt: TGTGCCAGTAGTATCAAGCCGTCATTTAGGGGGGCTGGCTACACCTTC; CDR3aa: CASSIKPSFRGAGYTF
d_gene: NA; v_gene: TRBV30; j_gene: TRBJ1-1; abundance: NA; CDR3nt: TGTGCCTGGAGTGAAGGGGATACTGAAGCTTTCTTT; CDR3aa: CAWSEGDTEAFF
d_gene: NA; v_gene: TRBV20-1; j_gene: TRBJ2-1; abundance: NA; CDR3nt: TGCAGTGCCCTACCCCGGGATGAGCAGTTCTTC; CDR3aa: CSALPRDEQFF
d_gene: NA; v_gene: TRBV5-1; j_gene: TRBJ2-1; abundance: NA; CDR3nt: TGCGCCAGCAGCTTGGAGGGCCACTCGGCCTACAATGAGCAGTTCTTC; CDR3aa: CASSLEGHSAYNEQFF
d_gene: TRBD2; v_gene: TRBV9; j_gene: TRBJ2-7; abundance: NA; CDR3nt: TGTGCCAGCAGCGTAGGCCCGACTAGCGGGACCTACGAGCAGTACTTC; CDR3aa: CASSVGPTSGTYEQYF
d_gene: NA; v_gene: TRBV10-2; j_gene: TRBJ1-5; abundance: NA; CDR3nt: TGCGCCAGCAAGAACATTAATCAGCCCCAGCATTTT; CDR3aa: CASKNINQPQHF
d_gene: NA; v_gene: TRBV30; j_gene: TRBJ2-7; abundance: NA; CDR3nt: TGTGCCTGGAGTGCCCCGGGGCTGGGGGACGAGCAGTACTTC; CDR3aa: CAWSAPGLGDEQYF
d_gene: NA; v_gene: TRBV6-1; j_gene: TRBJ2-5; abundance: NA; CDR3nt: TGTGCCAGCAGTGAAGCGCGGGTTAGCTTGGAGACCCAGTACTTC; CDR3aa: CASSEARVSLETQYF
d_gene: NA; v_gene: TRBV9; j_gene: TRBJ1-1; abundance: once; CDR3nt: TGTGCCAGCAGGGCCCAAGGGTCTCCTTCTACAAACACTGAAGCTTTCTTT; CDR3aa: CASRAQGSPSTNTEAFF
d_gene: TRBD2; v_gene: TRBV9; j_gene: TRBJ2-1; abundance: NA; CDR3nt: TGTGCCAGCAGCCCGGGACTAGCGGACAATGAGCAGTTCTTC; CDR3aa: CASSPGLADNEQFF
d_gene: TRBD1; v_gene: TRBV6-1; j_gene: TRBJ1-5; abundance: NA; CDR3nt: TGTGCCAGCAGTGAACCGGGACAGGGGACGAGGTCCCAGCATTTT; CDR3aa: CASSEPGQGTRSQHF
d_gene: TRBD2; v_gene: TRBV11-2; j_gene: TRBJ2-1; abundance: NA; CDR3nt: TGTGCCAGCTCATGGAGGGCTACGCCGGGACTAGCGACATACAATGAGCAGTTCTTC; CDR3aa: CASSWRATPGLATYNEQFF
d_gene: NA; v_gene: TRBV2; j_gene: TRBJ1-1; abundance: NA; CDR3nt: TGTGCCAGCAGTGGACAGGCTGGGGTCGCTTTCTTT; CDR3aa: CASSGQAGVAFF
d_gene: TRBD1; v_gene: TRBV27; j_gene: TRBJ2-7; abundance: NA; CDR3nt: TGTGCCAGCAGTTTATCCACAGGGGGCTCCTACGAGCAGTACTTC; CDR3aa: CASSLSTGGSYEQYF
d_gene: NA; v_gene: TRBV4-1; j_gene: TRBJ2-6; abundance: NA; CDR3nt: TGCGCCAGCAGCCAAATCTTAACAGGGTCTGGGGCCAACGTCCTGACTTTC; CDR3aa: CASSQILTGSGANVLTF
d_gene: NA; v_gene: TRBV11-1; j_gene: TRBJ1-1; abundance: NA; CDR3nt: TGTGCCAGCAGCTTAGCGCGGCCCCGGGGCTCTGAAGCTTTCTTT; CDR3aa: CASSLARPRGSEAFF
d_gene: NA; v_gene: TRBV5-1; j_gene: TRBJ1-1; abundance: NA; CDR3nt: TGCGCCAGCAGCCCCCGTGATGGCAGTGGGAACACTGAAGCTTTCTTT; CDR3aa: CASSPRDGSGNTEAFF
d_gene: TRBD1; v_gene: TRBV5-1; j_gene: TRBJ2-7; abundance: once; CDR3nt: TGCGCCAGCAGCTTGCAACAGGGGAACCACGAGCAGTACTTC; CDR3aa: CASSLQQGNHEQYF
d_gene: NA; v_gene: TRBV7-9; j_gene: TRBJ1-1; abundance: NA; CDR3nt: TGTGCCAGCAGCTTAATGTCGGGCTACAGAAGCTTCTTT; CDR3aa: CASSLMSGYRSFF
d_gene: TRBD1; v_gene: TRBV6-6; j_gene: TRBJ1-5; abundance: NA; CDR3nt: TGTGCCAGCACCGACAGGGGGCTTAATAGCAATCAGCCCCAGCATTTT; CDR3aa: CASTDRGLNSNQPQHF
d_gene: TRBD2; v_gene: TRBV2; j_gene: TRBJ2-3; abundance: NA; CDR3nt: TGTGCCAGCAGTGATTTAACCTTTAGCGGGAGTGCTACAGATACGCAGTATTTT; CDR3aa: CASSDLTFSGSATDTQYF
d_gene: TRBD2; v_gene: TRBV11-2; j_gene: TRBJ2-7; abundance: NA; CDR3nt: TGTGCCAGCAGCCTGGGACTAGGTTACGAGCAGTACTTC; CDR3aa: CASSLGLGYEQYF
d_gene: TRBD2; v_gene: TRBV5-1; j_gene: TRBJ2-5; abundance: NA; CDR3nt: TGCGCCAGCAGCTGGACCGTAGCGGGGCAAGAGACCCAGTACTTC; CDR3aa: CASSWTVAGQETQYF
d_gene: NA; v_gene: TRBV5-5; j_gene: TRBJ1-2; abundance: NA; CDR3nt: TGTGCCAGCAGCTCGTTCAAGTTTAACTATGGCTACACCTTC; CDR3aa: CASSSFKFNYGYTF
d_gene: NA; v_gene: TRBV28; j_gene: TRBJ1-1; abundance: NA; CDR3nt: TGTGCCACTACCGCGCTGGGCACTGAAGCTTTCTTT; CDR3aa: CATTALGTEAFF
d_gene: NA; v_gene: TRBV7-2; j_gene: TRBJ1-3; abundance: NA; CDR3nt: TGTGCCAGCAGCTTAACCCCAGTGGGAAACACCATATATTTT; CDR3aa: CASSLTPVGNTIYF
d_gene: NA; v_gene: TRBV2; j_gene: TRBJ1-4; abundance: NA; CDR3nt: TGTGCCAGCAGGGCCCAGAGGGTTTTAGGGCGGGAAAAACTGTTTTTT; CDR3aa: CASRAQRVLGREKLFF
d_gene: TRBD1; v_gene: TRBV11-3; j_gene: TRBJ1-1; abundance: NA; CDR3nt: TGTGCCAGCAGCCCAGGGGGCACTGAAGCTTTCTTT; CDR3aa: CASSPGGTEAFF
d_gene: NA; v_gene: TRBV27; j_gene: TRBJ1-5; abundance: NA; CDR3nt: TGTGCCAGCAGCCCGGGTTTGGGCAGGGGCGGTCAGCCCCAGCATTTT; CDR3aa: CASSPGLGRGGQPQHF
d_gene: NA; v_gene: TRBV29-1; j_gene: TRBJ2-7; abundance: NA; CDR3nt: TGCAGCGCCATGGGACGGAACTACGAGCAGTACTTC; CDR3aa: CSAMGRNYEQYF
d_gene: NA; v_gene: TRBV25-1; j_gene: TRBJ2-1; abundance: NA; CDR3nt: TGTGCCAGCAGTGCCAACGGTAATGAGCAGTTCTTC; CDR3aa: CASSANGNEQFF
d_gene: TRBD2; v_gene: TRBV27; j_gene: TRBJ2-7; abundance: NA; CDR3nt: TGTGCCAGCAGTTCAGGGACTAGCGGCCTCGAGCAGTACTTC; CDR3aa: CASSSGTSGLEQYF
d_gene: TRBD1; v_gene: TRBV28; j_gene: TRBJ2-7; abundance: NA; CDR3nt: TGTGCCAGCAGTTTTTATCAGGGGGCGATAGTTCAGCAGTACTTC; CDR3aa: CASSFYQGAIVQQYF
d_gene: NA; v_gene: TRBV18; j_gene: TRBJ1-1; abundance: few; CDR3nt: TGTGCCAGCTCACCAGGAACAGGGAACACTGAAGCTTTCTTT; CDR3aa: CASSPGTGNTEAFF
d_gene: TRBD1; v_gene: TRBV28; j_gene: TRBJ1-5; abundance: NA; CDR3nt: TGTGCCAGCAGACCCGGGGACAGGGGGATTCAGCCCCAGCATTTT; CDR3aa: CASRPGDRGIQPQHF